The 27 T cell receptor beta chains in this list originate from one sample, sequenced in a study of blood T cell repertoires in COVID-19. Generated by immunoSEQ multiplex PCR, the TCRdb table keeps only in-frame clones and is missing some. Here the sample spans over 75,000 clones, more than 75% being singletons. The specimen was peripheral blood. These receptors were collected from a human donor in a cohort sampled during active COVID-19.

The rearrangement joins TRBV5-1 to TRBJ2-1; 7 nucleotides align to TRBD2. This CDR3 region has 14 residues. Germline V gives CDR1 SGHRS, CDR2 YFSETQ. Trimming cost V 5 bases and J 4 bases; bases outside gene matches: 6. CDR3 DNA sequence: TGCGCCAGCAGATCAGCGGGAACATACAATGAGCAGTTCTTC. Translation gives CASRSAGTYNEQFF.

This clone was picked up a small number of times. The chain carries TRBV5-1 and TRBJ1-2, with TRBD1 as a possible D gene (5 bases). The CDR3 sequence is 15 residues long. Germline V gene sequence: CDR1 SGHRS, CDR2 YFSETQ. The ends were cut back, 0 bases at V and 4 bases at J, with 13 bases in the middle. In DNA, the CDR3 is TGCGCCAGCAGCTTGGTTCGGGGGAGCTCCTATGGCTACACCTTC. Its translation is CASSLVRGSSYGYTF.

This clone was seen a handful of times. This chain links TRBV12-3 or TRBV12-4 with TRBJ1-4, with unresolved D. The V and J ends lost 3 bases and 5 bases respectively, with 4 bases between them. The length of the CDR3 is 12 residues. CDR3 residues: CASSLRNEKLFF. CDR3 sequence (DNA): TGTGCCAGCAGTTTGAGGAATGAAAAACTGTTTTTT.

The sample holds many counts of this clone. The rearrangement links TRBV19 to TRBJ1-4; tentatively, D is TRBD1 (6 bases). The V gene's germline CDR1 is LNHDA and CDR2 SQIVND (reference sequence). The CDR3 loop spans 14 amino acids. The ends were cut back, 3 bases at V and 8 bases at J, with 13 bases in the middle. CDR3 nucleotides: TGTGCCAGTAGTATCCGAGGGGACACCGAAAAACTGTTTTTT. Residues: CASSIRGDTEKLFF. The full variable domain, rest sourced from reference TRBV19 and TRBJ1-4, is DGGITQSPKYLFRKEGQNVTLSCEQNLNHDAMYWYRQDPGQGLRLIYYSQIVNDFQKGDIAEGYSVSREKKESFPLTVTSAQKNPTAFYLCASSIRGDTEKLFFGSGTQLSVL.

The CDR3 protein is CASSPEGDRRTDTQYF. CDR3 DNA sequence: TGTGCCAGCAGCCCAGAGGGGGACAGACGCACAGATACGCAGTATTTT. The rearrangement links TRBV7-2 to TRBJ2-3, with 7 bases that match TRBD1. The CDR3 runs 16 residues. Germline values: CDR1 SGHTA, CDR2 FQGNSA. With V trimmed by 5 bases and J by 1 base, 9 bases remained unmatched.

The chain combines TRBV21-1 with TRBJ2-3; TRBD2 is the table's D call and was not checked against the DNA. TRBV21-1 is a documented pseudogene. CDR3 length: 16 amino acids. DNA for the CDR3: TGTGCCAGCAGCAGAGGAGGATTAGGCAACACAGATACGCAGTATTTT. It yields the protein CASSRGGLGNTDTQYF.

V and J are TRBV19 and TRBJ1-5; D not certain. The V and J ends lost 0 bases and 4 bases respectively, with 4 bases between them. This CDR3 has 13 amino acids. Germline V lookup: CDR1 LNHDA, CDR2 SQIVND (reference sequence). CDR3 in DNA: TGTGCCAGTAGTATAGACGGGAATCAGCCCCAGCATTTT. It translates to CASSIDGNQPQHF.

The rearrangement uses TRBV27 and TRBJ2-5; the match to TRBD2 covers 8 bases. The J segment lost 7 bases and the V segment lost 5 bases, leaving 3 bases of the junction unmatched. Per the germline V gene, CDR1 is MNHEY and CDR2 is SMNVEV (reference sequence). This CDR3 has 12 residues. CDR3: CASSPGGWTQYF. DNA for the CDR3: TGTGCCAGCAGTCCGGGGGGGTGGACCCAGTACTTC.

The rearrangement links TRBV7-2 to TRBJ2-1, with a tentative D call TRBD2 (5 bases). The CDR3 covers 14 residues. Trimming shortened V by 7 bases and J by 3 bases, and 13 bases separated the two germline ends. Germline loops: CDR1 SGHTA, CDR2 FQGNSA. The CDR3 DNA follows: TGTGCCAGCACCCCCGGGAACTTCTACAATGAGCAGTTCTTC. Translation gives CASTPGNFYNEQFF.

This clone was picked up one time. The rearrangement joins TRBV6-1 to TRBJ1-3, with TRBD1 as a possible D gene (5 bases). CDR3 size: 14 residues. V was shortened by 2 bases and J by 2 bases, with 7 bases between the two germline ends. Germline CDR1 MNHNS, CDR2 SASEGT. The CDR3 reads CASSEWGAGNTIYF. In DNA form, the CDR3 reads TGTGCCAGCAGTGAATGGGGGGCTGGAAACACCATATATTTT.

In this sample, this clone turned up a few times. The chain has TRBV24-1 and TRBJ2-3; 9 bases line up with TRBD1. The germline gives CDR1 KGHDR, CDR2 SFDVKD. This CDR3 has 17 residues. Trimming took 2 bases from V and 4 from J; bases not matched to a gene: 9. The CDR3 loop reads CATSDSETGGIADTQYF. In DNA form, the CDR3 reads TGTGCCACCAGTGATTCAGAAACAGGGGGCATCGCAGATACGCAGTATTTT.

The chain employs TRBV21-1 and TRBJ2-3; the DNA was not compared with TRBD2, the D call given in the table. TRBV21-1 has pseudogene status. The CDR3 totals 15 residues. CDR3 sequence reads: CASSKGNGSTDTQYF. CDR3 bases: TGTGCCAGCAGCAAAGGAAACGGGAGTACAGATACGCAGTATTTT.

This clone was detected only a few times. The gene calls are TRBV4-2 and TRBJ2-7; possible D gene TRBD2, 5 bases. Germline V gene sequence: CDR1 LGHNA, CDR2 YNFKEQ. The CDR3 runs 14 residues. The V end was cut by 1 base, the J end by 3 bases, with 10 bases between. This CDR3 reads CASSQAYGDYEQYF. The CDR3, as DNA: TGTGCCAGCAGCCAAGCTTACGGGGACTACGAGCAGTACTTC.

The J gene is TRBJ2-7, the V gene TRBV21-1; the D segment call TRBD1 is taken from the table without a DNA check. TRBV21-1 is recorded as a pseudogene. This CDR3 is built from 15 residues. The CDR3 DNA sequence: TGTACCGCCAGGGGGCTTTGGACAGGGGTCTCCGAGCAGTACTTC. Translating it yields CTARGLWTGVSEQYF.

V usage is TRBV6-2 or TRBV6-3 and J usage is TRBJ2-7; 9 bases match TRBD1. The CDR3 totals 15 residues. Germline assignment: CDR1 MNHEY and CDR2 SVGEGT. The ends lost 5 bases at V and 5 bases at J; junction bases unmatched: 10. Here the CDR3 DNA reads TGTGCCAGCAGTACAACCGGGACAGGGCGCCACGAGCAGTACTTC. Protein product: CASSTTGTGRHEQYF.

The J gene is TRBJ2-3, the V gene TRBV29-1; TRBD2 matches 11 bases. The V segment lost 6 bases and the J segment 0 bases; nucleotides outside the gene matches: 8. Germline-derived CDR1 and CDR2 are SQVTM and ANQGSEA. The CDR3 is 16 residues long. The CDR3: CSVHPGLAGSTDTQYF. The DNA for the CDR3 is TGCAGCGTCCACCCCGGACTAGCGGGTAGCACAGATACGCAGTATTTT.

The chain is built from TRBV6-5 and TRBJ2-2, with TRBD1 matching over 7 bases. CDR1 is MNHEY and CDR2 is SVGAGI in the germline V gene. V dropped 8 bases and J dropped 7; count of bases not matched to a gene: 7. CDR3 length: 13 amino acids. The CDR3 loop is CASRAGGGGELFF. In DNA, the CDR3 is TGTGCCAGCCGGGCAGGGGGTGGCGGGGAGCTGTTTTTT.

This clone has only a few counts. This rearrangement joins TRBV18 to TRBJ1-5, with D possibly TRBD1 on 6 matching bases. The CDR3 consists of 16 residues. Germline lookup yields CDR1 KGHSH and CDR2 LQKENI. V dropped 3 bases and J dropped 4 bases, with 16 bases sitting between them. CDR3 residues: CASSPTTGRGNQPQHF. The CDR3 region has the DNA TGTGCCAGCTCACCCACGACAGGACGCGGAAATCAGCCCCAGCATTTT.

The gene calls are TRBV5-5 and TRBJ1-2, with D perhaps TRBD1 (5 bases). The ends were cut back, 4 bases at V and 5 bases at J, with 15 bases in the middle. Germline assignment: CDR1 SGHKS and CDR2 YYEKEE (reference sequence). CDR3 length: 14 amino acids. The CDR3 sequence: CASSPEAGWYGYTF. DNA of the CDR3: TGTGCCAGCAGCCCTGAGGCAGGGTGGTATGGCTACACCTTC.

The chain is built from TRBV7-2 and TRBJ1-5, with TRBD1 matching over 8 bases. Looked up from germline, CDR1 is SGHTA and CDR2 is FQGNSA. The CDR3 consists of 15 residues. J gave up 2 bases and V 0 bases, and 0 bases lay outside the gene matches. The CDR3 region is CASSLADRGNQPQHF. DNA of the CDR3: TGTGCCAGCAGCTTAGCGGACAGGGGCAATCAGCCCCAGCATTTT.

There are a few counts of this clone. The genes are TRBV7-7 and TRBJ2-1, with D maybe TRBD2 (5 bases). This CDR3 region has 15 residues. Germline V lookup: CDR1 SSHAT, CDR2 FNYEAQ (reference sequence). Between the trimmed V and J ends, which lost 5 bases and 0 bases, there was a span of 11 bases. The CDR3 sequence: CASSATGSSYNEQFF. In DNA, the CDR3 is TGTGCCAGCAGCGCTACGGGGAGCTCCTACAATGAGCAGTTCTTC.

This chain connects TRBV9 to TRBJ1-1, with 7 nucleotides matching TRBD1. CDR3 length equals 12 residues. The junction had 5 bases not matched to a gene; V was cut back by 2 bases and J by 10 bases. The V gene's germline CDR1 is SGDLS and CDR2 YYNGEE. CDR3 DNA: TGTGCCAGCAGCGTCGCAGGGGGAGTAGCTTTCTTT. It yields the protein CASSVAGGVAFF.

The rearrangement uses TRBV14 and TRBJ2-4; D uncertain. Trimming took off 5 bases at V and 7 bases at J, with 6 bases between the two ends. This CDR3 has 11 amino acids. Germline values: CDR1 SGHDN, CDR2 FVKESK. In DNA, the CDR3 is TGTGCCAGCAGCACTGCCAACATTCAGTACTTC. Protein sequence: CASSTANIQYF. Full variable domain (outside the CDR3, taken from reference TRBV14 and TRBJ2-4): EAGVTQFPSHSVIEKGQTVTLRCDPISGHDNLYWYRRVMGKEIKFLLHFVKESKQDESGMPNNRFLAERTGGTYSTLKVQPAELEDSGVYFCASSTANIQYFGAGTRLSVL.

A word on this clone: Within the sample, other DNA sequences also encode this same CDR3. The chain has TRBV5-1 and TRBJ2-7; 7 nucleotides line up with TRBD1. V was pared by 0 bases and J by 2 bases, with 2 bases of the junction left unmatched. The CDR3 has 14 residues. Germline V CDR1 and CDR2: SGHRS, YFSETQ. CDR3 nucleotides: TGCGCCAGCAGCTTGGCCGGGACAGCCTACGAGCAGTACTTC. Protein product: CASSLAGTAYEQYF.

This CDR3 is CASSLQGAAYEQYF. CDR3 DNA sequence: TGTGCCAGTAGTCTACAGGGGGCGGCTTACGAGCAGTACTTC. V gene TRBV19 combines with J gene TRBJ2-7, with 9 bases lining up with TRBD1. The CDR3 is 14 residues long. Germline CDR1 and CDR2: LNHDA and SQIVND (reference sequence). Unmatched junction bases numbered 6, after V lost 5 bases and J lost 4 bases.

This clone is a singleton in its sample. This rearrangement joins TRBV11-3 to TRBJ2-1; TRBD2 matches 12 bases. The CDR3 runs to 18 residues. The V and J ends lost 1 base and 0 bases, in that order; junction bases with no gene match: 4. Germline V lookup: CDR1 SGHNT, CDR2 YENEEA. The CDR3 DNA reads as TGTGCCAGCAGCTTAGTAGCTAGCGGGAGGGCCTCCTACAATGAGCAGTTCTTC. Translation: CASSLVASGRASYNEQFF.

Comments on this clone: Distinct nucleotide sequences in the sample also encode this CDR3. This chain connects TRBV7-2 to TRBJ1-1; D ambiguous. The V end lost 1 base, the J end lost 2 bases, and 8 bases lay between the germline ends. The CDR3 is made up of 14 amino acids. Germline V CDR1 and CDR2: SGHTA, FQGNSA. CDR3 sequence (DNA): TGTGCCAGCAGCTTAGGTCCAATTAACACTGAAGCTTTCTTT. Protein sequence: CASSLGPINTEAFF.